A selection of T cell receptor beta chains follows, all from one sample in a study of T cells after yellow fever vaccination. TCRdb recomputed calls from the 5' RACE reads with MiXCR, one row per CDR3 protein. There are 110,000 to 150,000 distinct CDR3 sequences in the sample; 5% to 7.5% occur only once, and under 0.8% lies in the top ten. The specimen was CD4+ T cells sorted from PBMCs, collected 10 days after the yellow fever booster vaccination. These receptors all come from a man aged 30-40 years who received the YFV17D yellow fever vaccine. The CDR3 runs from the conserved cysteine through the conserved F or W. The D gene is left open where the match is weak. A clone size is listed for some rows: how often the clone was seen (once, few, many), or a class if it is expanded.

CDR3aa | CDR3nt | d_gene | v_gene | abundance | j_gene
CASSQDLFQGQGDQPQHF | TGCGCCAGCAGCCAAGATTTGTTCCAGGGACAGGGTGATCAGCCCCAGCATTTT | TRBD1 | TRBV4-3 | many | TRBJ1-5
CSAAGTSGLSSYNEQFF | TGCAGTGCTGCCGGGACTAGCGGTTTAAGCTCCTACAATGAGCAGTTCTTC | TRBD2 | TRBV20-1 | NA | TRBJ2-1
CASSFGRYTGELFF | TGTGCCAGCAGCTTTGGACGTTACACCGGGGAGCTGTTTTTT | NA | TRBV6-2/TRBV6-3 | few | TRBJ2-2
CSARDRTGYTGELFF | TGCAGTGCTAGAGATCGAACAGGGTATACCGGGGAGCTGTTTTTT | NA | TRBV20-1 | many | TRBJ2-2
CSARDRIDYGYTF | TGCAGTGCACGGGACAGGATCGACTATGGCTACACCTTC | TRBD1 | TRBV20-1 | many | TRBJ1-2
CATSQGLAGVHEQFF | TGTGCCACCAGCCAGGGACTAGCGGGAGTTCATGAGCAGTTCTTC | TRBD2 | TRBV15 | NA | TRBJ2-1
CASSQGQHTGELFF | TGCGCCAGCAGCCAAGGACAACACACCGGGGAGCTGTTTTTT | NA | TRBV5-1 | many | TRBJ2-2
CASSLVPGRALYNEQFF | TGCGCCAGCAGCTTGGTGCCCGGGAGGGCCTTGTACAATGAGCAGTTCTTC | TRBD2 | TRBV5-1 | many | TRBJ2-1
CASSKYTGQPTEQYF | TGCGCCAGCAGCAAATACACCGGACAACCTACCGAGCAGTACTTC | NA | TRBV5-1 | many | TRBJ2-7
CVSSLYYEQYF | TGTGTCAGCAGCCTTTACTACGAGCAGTACTTC | NA | TRBV7-2 | NA | TRBJ2-7
CATSRVRGTGETGELFF | TGTGCCACCAGCAGAGTACGGGGGACAGGGGAGACCGGGGAGCTGTTTTTT | TRBD1 | TRBV15 | many | TRBJ2-2
CASSVGLSETQYF | TGTGCCAGCAGCGTAGGACTATCGGAGACCCAGTACTTC | NA | TRBV9 | few | TRBJ2-5
CASSPPLAGARSSYNEQFF | TGTGCCAGCAGCCCCCCCTTAGCGGGAGCCCGGAGCTCCTACAATGAGCAGTTCTTC | TRBD2 | TRBV14 | many | TRBJ2-1
CAISESPRSNTGELFF | TGTGCCATCAGTGAGTCCCCACGTTCGAACACCGGGGAGCTGTTTTTT | NA | TRBV10-3 | many | TRBJ2-2
CATSLLRGNEQFF | TGTGCCACCAGCCTACTTCGGGGGAATGAGCAGTTCTTC | NA | TRBV15 | many | TRBJ2-1
CAWTPRGLGGNTGELFF | TGTGCCTGGACCCCTAGGGGGCTCGGGGGGAACACCGGGGAGCTGTTTTTT | NA | TRBV30 | NA | TRBJ2-2
CATSRPQGVEETQYF | TGTGCCACCAGCAGGCCTCAGGGGGTGGAGGAGACCCAGTACTTC | TRBD1 | TRBV15 | many | TRBJ2-5
CASSRDRLYNEQFF | TGTGCCAGCAGTCGGGACAGGCTTTACAATGAGCAGTTCTTC | TRBD1 | TRBV2 | many | TRBJ2-1
CASKGAGSGYEQFF | TGTGCCAGCAAAGGCGCCGGAAGCGGTTATGAGCAGTTCTTC | NA | TRBV28 | many | TRBJ2-1
CARSLGRDRGLYNEQFF | TGTGCCAGAAGCTTAGGACGGGACAGGGGCCTTTACAATGAGCAGTTCTTC | TRBD1 | TRBV5-3 | NA | TRBJ2-1
CSARADTYTEAFF | TGCAGTGCTAGAGCCGACACATACACTGAAGCTTTCTTT | NA | TRBV20-1 | many | TRBJ1-1
CASSSETQYF | TGTGCCAGCAGTTCGGAGACCCAGTACTTC | NA | TRBV6-2/TRBV6-3 | many | TRBJ2-5
CASSLSRDRGLETQYF | TGTGCCAGCAGCTTAAGCCGGGACAGGGGTCTTGAGACCCAGTACTTC | TRBD1 | TRBV11-2 | many | TRBJ2-5
CASSLVGTAGLAGYNEQFF | TGTGCCAGCAGCTTAGTGGGGACGGCGGGACTAGCGGGTTACAATGAGCAGTTCTTC | TRBD2 | TRBV11-2 | few | TRBJ2-1
CASGWNTEAFF | TGTGCCAGCGGTTGGAACACTGAAGCTTTCTTT | NA | TRBV12-3/TRBV12-4 | many | TRBJ1-1
CASSLGFTGANVLTF | TGTGCCAGCAGCCTCGGGTTCACTGGGGCCAACGTCCTGACTTTC | NA | TRBV6-1 | many | TRBJ2-6
CAISFSVTSGRFGGDTQYF | TGTGCCATCAGTTTTTCCGTGACTAGCGGGAGGTTTGGGGGAGATACGCAGTATTTT | TRBD2 | TRBV12-3/TRBV12-4 | NA | TRBJ2-3
CSVEGRGSQETQYF | TGCAGCGTTGAAGGGCGGGGATCCCAAGAGACCCAGTACTTC | NA | TRBV29-1 | many | TRBJ2-5
CASSSTRETQYF | TGTGCCAGCAGCTCTACTCGAGAGACCCAGTACTTC | NA | TRBV7-6 | many | TRBJ2-5
CSANPGQGDEQYF | TGCAGTGCTAACCCGGGACAGGGGGACGAGCAGTACTTC | TRBD1 | TRBV20-1 | few | TRBJ2-7
CASSLVTGVGELFF | TGTGCCAGCAGCTTAGTTACGGGTGTCGGGGAGCTGTTTTTT | NA | TRBV7-8 | many | TRBJ2-2
CASSLNVGVRETQYF | TGTGCCAGCAGTTTAAATGTAGGGGTCAGAGAGACCCAGTACTTC | NA | TRBV27 | many | TRBJ2-5